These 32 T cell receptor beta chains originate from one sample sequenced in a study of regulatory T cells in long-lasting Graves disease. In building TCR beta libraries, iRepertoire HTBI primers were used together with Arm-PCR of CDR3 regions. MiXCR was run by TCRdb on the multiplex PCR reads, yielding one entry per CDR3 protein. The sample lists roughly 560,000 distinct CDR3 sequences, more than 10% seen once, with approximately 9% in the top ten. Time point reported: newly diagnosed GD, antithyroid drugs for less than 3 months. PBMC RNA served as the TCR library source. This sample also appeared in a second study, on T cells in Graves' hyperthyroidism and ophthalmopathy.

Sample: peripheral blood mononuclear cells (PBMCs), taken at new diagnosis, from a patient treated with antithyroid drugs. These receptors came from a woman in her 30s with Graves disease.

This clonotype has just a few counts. In DNA, the CDR3 is TGTGCCAGCAGCCCGCGACTCGGACTAGCGGGATCCGCTTACGAGCAGTACTTC. It encodes CASSPRLGLAGSAYEQYF. V is TRBV11-2 and J is TRBJ2-4; 12 positions agree with TRBD2. The J call is uncertain, as TRBJ2-7 better fits the DNA end. The CDR3 totals 18 residues. Germline values: CDR1 SGHAT, CDR2 FQNNGV.

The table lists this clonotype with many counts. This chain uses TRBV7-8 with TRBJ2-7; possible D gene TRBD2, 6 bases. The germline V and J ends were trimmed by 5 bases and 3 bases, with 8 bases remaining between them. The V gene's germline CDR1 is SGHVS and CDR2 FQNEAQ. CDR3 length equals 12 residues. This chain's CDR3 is CASSIGGYEQYF. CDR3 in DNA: TGTGCCAGCAGCATCGGGGGCTACGAGCAGTACTTC. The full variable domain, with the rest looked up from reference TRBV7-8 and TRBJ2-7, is GAGVSQSPRYKVAKRGQDVALRCDPISGHVSLFWYQQALGQGPEFLTYFQNEAQLDKSGLPSDRFFAERPEGSVSTLKIQRTQQEDSAVYLCASSIGGYEQYFGPGTRLTVT.

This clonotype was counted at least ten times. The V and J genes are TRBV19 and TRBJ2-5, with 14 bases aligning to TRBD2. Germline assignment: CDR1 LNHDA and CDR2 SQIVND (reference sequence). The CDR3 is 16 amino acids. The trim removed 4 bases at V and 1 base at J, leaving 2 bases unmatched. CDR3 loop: CASSTTSGGGQETQYF. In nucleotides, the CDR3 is TGTGCCAGTAGTACGACTAGCGGGGGGGGCCAAGAGACCCAGTACTTC.

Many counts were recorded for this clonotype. In DNA form, the CDR3 reads TGCAGTGCTAGAGTCGGAACGGGAGCCTCCTACAATGAGCAGTTCTTC. Translating it yields CSARVGTGASYNEQFF. The chain couples TRBV20-1 to TRBJ2-1; D perhaps matches TRBD2 (6 bases). This CDR3 is 16 amino acids long. Germline CDR1 DFQATT, CDR2 SNEGSKA (reference sequence). V lost 1 base and J lost 0, with 13 bases in between.

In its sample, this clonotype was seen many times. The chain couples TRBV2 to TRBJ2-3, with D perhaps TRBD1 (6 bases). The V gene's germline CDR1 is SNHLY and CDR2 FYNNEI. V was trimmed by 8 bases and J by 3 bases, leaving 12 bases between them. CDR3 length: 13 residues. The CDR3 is CASGERGTDTQYF. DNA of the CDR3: TGTGCCAGCGGGGAAAGGGGGACAGATACGCAGTATTTT.

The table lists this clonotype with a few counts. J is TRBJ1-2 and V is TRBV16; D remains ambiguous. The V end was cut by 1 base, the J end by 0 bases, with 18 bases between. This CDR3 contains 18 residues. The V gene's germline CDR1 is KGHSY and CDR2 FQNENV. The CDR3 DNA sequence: TGTGCCAGCAGCCAATTAGTGGCGGCGAATTATGCTAACTATGGCTACACCTTC. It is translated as CASSQLVAANYANYGYTF.

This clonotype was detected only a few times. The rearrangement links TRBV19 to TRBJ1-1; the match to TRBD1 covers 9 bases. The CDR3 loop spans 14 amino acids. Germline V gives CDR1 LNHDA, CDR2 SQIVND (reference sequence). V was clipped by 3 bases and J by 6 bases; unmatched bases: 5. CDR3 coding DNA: TGTGCCAGTAGTATCGTGGGACAGGGTCCTGAAGCTTTCTTT. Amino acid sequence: CASSIVGQGPEAFF. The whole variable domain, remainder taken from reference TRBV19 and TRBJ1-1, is DGGITQSPKYLFRKEGQNVTLSCEQNLNHDAMYWYRQDPGQGLRLIYYSQIVNDFQKGDIAEGYSVSREKKESFPLTVTSAQKNPTAFYLCASSIVGQGPEAFFGQGTRLTVV.

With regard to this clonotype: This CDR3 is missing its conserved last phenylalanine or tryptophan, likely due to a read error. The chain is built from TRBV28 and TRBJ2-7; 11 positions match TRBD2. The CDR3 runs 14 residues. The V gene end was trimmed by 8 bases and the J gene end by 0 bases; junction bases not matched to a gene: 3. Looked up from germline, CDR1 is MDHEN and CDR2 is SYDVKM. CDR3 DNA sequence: TGTGCCAGCGCGGGACTAGCGGTCTCCTACGAGCAGTACTCC. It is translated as CASAGLAVSYEQYS.

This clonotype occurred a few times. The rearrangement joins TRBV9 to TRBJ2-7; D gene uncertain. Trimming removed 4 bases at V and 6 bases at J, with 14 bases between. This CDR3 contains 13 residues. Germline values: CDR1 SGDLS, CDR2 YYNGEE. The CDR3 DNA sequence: TGTGCCAGCAGCCCCTTCGGCCAAGGCGAGCAGTACTTC. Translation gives CASSPFGQGEQYF.

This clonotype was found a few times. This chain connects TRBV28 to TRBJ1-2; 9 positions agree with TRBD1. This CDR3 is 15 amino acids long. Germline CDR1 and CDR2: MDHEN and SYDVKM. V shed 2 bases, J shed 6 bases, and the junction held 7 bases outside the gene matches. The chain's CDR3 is CASSLTGGTGHGYTF. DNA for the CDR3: TGTGCCAGCAGTTTAACCGGGGGGACAGGGCATGGCTACACCTTC.

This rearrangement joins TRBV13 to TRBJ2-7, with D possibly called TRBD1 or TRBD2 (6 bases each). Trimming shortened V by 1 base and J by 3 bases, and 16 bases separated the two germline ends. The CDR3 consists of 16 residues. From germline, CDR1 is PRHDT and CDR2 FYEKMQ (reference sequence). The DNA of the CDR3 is TGTGCCAGCAGCTTAGTCTCCCAGGGGAGGAGCTACGAGCAGTACTTC. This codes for CASSLVSQGRSYEQYF.

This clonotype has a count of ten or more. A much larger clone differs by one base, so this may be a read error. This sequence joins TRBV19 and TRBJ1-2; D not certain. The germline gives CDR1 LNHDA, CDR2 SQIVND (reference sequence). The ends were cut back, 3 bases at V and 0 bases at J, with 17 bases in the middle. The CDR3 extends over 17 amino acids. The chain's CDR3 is CASSMSHHQKSNYGYTF. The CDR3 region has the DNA TGTGCCAGTAGTATGTCCCACCACCAGAAATCTAACTATGGCTACACCTTC.

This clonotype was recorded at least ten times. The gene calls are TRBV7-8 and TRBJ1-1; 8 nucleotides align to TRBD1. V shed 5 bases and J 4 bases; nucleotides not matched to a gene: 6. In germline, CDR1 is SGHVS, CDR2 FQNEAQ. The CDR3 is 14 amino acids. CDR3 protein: CASSPGGRSTEAFF. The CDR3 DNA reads TGTGCCAGCAGCCCAGGGGGCAGATCCACTGAAGCTTTCTTT.

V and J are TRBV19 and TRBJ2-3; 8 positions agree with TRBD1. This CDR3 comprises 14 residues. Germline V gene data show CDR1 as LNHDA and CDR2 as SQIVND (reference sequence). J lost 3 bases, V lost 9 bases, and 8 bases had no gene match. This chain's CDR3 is CASRRTGRTDTQYF. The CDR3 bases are TGTGCCAGCAGAAGGACAGGGCGGACAGATACGCAGTATTTT.

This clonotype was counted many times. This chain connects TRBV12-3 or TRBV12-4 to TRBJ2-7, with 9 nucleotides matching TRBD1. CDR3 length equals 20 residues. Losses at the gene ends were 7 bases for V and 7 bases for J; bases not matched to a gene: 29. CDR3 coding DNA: TGTGCCAGCATCATGGGGAGCGGGACAGGGTTGACCCGACCCCGCTGGGAGCAGTACTTC. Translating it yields CASIMGSGTGLTRPRWEQYF.

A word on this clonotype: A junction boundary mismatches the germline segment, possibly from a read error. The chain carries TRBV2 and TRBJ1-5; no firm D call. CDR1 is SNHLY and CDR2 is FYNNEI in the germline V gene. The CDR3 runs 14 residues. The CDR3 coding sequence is TGTGCCCGCAGCCCACAGCCTAGCAATCAGCCCCAGCATTTT. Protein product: CARSPQPSNQPQHF.

CDR3 amino acids: CASSLARGLTRYEQYF. CDR3 in DNA: TGTGCCAGCAGCTTAGCGCGGGGACTAACTCGCTACGAGCAGTACTTC. The chain employs TRBV7-8 and TRBJ2-7, with 7 bases aligning to TRBD2. V gave up 0 bases and J gave up 3 bases; unmatched junction bases: 8. Germline lookup yields CDR1 SGHVS and CDR2 FQNEAQ. This CDR3 comprises 16 residues.

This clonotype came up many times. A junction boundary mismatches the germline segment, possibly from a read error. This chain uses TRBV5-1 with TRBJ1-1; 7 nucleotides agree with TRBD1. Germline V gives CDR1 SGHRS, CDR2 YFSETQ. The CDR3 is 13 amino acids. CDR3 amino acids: CASSLGQHTEAFF. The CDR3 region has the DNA TGTGCCAGCAGCTTGGGACAGCACACTGAAGCTTTCTTT. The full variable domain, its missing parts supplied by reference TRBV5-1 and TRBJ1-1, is KAGVTQTPRYLIKTRGQQVTLSCSPISGHRSVSWYQQTPGQGLQFLFEYFSETQRNKGNFPGRFSGRQFSNSRSEMNVSTLELGDSALYLCASSLGQHTEAFFGQGTRLTVV.

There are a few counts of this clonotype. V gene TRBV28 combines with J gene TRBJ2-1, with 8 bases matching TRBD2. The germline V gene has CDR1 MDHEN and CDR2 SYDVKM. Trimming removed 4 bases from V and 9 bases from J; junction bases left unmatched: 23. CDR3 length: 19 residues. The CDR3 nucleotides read TGTGCCAGCAGTTCCCACAGGGAATGGACTAGCATAAAGGTCGGTGAGCAGTTCTTC. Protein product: CASSSHREWTSIKVGEQFF.

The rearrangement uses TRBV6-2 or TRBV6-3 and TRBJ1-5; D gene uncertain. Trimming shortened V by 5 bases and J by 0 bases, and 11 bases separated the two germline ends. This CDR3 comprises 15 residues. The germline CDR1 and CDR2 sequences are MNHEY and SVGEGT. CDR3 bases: TGTGCCAGCAGTATCACGGGCCTTAGCAATCAGCCCCAGCATTTT. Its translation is CASSITGLSNQPQHF.

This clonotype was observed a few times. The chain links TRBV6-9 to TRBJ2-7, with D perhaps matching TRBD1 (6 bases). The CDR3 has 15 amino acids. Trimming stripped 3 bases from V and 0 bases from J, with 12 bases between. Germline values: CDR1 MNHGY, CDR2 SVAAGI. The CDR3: CASSYHRVTSYEQYF. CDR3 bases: TGTGCCAGCAGTTACCACAGGGTCACCTCCTACGAGCAGTACTTC.

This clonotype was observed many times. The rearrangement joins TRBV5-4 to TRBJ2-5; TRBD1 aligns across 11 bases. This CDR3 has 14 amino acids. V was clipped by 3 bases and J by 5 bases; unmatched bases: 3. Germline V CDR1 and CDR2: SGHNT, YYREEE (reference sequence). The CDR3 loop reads CASSSGQGGETQYF. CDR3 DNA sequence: TGTGCCAGCAGCTCGGGACAGGGGGGGGAGACCCAGTACTTC.

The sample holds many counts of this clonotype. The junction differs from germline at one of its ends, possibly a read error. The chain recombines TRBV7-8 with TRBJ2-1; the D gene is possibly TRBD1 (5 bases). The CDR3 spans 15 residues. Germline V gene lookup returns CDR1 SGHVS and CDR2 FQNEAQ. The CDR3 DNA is TGTGCCAGCAGCTTAGCACAGGCAGCCTTAAATGCGCAGTTCTTC. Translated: CASSLAQAALNAQFF.

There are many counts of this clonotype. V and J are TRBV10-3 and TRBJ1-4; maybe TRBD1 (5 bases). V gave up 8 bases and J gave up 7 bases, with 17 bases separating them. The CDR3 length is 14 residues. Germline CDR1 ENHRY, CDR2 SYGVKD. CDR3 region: CAIGGLNPREKLFF. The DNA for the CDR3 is TGTGCCATCGGGGGACTCAACCCTCGTGAAAAACTGTTTTTT.

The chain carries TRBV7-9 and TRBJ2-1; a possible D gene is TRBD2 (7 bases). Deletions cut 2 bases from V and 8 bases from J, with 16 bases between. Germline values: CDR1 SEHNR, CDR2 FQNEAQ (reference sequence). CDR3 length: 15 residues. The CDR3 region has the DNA TGTGCCAGCAGCTTAAGGGGGAGCGGGGTCGATGAGCAGTTCTTC. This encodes CASSLRGSGVDEQFF.

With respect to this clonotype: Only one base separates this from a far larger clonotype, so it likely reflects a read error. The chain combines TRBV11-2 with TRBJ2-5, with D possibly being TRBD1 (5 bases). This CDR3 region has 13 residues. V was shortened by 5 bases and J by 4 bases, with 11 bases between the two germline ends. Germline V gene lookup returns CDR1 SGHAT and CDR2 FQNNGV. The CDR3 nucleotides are TGTGCCAGCAGCCCCGAGCAGGGAGAGACCCAGTACTTC. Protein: CASSPEQGETQYF.

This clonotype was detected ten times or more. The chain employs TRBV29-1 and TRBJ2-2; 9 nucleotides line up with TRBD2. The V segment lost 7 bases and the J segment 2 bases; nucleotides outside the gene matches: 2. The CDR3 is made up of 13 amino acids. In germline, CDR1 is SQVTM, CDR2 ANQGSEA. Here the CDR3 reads CSGLAVNTGELFF. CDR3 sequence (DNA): TGCAGCGGACTAGCGGTTAACACCGGGGAGCTGTTTTTT.

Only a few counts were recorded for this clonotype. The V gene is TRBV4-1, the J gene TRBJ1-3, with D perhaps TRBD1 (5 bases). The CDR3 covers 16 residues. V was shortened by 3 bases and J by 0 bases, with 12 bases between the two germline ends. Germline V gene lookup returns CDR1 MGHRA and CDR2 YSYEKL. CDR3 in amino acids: CASSHDRSYSGNTIYF. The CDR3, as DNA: TGCGCCAGCAGCCATGACAGAAGTTACTCTGGAAACACCATATATTTT.

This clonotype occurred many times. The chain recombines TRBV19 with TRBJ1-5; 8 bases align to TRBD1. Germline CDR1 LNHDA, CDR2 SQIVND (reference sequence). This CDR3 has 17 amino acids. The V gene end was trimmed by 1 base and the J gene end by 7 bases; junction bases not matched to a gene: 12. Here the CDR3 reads CASSIGFRGRGHQPQHF. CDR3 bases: TGTGCCAGTAGTATAGGGTTCCGGGGCAGGGGGCACCAGCCCCAGCATTTT.

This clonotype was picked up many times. CDR3 sequence (DNA): TGTGCCAGCAGTTCAGGGACAGGGGGTAACAATGAGCAGTTCTTC. This gives the protein CASSSGTGGNNEQFF. The rearrangement uses TRBV6-9 and TRBJ2-1; TRBD1 matches at 11 bases. The CDR3 has 15 residues. The germline gives CDR1 MNHGY, CDR2 SVAAGI. V lost 4 bases, J lost 5 bases, and 4 bases stayed unmatched.

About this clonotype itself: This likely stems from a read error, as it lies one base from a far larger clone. The CDR3 DNA reads TGTGTCAGCAGTGACCAGCAAATATCTGGCTACTTC. As protein: CVSSDQQISGYF. The chain joins TRBV2 to TRBJ2-5; D not resolved. This CDR3 is 12 amino acids long. CDR1 is SNHLY, CDR2 FYNNEI, per germline. The entire variable domain, with the rest obtained from reference TRBV2 and TRBJ2-5, is as follows: EPEVTQTPSHQVTQMGQEVILRCVPISNHLYFYWYRQILGQKVEFLVSFYNNEISEKSEIFDDQFSVERPDGSNFTLKIRSTKLEDSAMYFCVSSDQQISGYFGPGTRLLVL.

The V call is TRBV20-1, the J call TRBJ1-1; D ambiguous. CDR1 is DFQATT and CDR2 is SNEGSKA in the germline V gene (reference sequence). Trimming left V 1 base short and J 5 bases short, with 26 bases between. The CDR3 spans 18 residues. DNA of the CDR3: TGCAGTGCTAGAGGGTCCGTCGAGGGTAAATTATTGGGGACTGAAGCTTTCTTT. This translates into CSARGSVEGKLLGTEAFF.